This TCR beta chain was captured in a study of OX40 agonist ivuxolimab in advanced cancers. The germline V gene encodes CDR1 MDHEN and CDR2 SYDVKM. The CDR3 length is 16 residues. Trimming left V 6 bases short and J 2 bases short, with 14 bases between. Generated by immunoSEQ multiplex PCR, the TCRdb table keeps only in-frame clones and is missing some. The repertoire holds fewer than 95,000 clones, with around 85% as singletons. The receptor was derived from an adult with an advanced solid tumor such as melanoma, head and neck, liver or kidney cancer. The sample consisted of CD4+ or CD8+ T cells sorted from blood, taken in a trial of the OX40 agonist ivuxolimab. The chain couples TRBV28 to TRBJ2-6; possible D gene TRBD2, 6 bases. The CDR3 protein is CASSLLGGAGANVLTF. The CDR3 DNA reads TGTGCCAGCAGCCTCCTCGGGGGTGCTGGGGCCAACGTCCTGACTTTC.